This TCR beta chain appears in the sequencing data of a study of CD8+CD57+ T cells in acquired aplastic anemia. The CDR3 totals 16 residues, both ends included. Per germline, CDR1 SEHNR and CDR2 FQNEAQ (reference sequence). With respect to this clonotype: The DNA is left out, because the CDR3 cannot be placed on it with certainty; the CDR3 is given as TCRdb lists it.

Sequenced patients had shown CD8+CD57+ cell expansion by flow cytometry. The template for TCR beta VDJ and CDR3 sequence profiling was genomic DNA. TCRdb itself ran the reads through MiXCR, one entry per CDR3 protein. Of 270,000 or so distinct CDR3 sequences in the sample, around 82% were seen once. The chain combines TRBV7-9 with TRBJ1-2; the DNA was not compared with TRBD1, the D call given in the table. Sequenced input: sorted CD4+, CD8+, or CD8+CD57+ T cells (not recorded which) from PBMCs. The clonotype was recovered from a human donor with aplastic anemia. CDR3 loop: CASSWAGEGFFGPYTF.